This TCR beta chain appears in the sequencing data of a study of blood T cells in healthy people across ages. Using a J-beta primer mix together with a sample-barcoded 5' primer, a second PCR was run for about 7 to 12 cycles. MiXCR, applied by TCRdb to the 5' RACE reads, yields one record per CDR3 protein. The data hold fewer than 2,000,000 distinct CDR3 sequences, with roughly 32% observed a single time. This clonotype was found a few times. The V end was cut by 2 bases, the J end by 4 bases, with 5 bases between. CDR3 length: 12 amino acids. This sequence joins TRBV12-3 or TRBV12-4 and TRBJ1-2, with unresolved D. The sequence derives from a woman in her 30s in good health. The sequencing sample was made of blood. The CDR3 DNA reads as TGTGCCAGCAGTTTACAGCTCTATGGCTACACCTTC. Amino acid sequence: CASSLQLYGYTF.